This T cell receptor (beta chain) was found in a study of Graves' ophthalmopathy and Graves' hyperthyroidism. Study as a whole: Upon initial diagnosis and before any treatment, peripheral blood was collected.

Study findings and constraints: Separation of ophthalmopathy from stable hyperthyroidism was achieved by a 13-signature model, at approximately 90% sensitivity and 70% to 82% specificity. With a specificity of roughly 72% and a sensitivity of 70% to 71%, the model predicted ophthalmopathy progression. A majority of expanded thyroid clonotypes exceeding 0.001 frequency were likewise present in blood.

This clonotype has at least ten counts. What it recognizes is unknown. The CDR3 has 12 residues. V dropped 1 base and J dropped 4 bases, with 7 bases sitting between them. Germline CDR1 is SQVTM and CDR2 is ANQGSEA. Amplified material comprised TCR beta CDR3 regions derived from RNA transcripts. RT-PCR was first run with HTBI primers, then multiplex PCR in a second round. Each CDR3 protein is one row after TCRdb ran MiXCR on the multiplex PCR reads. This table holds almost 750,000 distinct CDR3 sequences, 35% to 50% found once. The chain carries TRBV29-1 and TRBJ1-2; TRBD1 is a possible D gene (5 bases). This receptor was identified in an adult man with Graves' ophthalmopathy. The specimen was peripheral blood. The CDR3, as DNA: TGCAGCGTTGAAGGGGGCGGCTATGGCTACACCTTC. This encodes CSVEGGGYGYTF.